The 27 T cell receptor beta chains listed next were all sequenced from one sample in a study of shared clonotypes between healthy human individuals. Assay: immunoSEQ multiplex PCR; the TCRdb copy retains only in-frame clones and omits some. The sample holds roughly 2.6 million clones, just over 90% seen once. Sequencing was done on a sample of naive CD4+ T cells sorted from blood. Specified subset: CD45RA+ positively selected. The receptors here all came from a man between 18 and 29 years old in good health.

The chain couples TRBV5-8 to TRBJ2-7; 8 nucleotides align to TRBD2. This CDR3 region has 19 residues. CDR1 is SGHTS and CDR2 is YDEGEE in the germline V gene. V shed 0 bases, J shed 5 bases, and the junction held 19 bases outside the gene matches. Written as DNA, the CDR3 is TGTGCCAGCAGCTTGGGGCCGGGACTAGGACCTAGGCGAGCCCACGAGCAGTACTTC. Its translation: CASSLGPGLGPRRAHEQYF.

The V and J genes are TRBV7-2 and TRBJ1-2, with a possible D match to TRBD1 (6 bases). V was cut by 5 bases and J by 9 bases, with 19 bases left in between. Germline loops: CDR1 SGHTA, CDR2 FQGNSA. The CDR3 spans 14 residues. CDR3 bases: TGTGCCAGCAGCATGGACTACTCTCGGGGGCGCTACACCTTC. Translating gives CASSMDYSRGRYTF.

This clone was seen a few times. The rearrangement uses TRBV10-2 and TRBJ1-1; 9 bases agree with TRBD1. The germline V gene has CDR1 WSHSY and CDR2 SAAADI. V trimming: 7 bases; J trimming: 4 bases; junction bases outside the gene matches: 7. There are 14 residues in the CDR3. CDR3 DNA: TGCGCCAGCAATTTGGACAGGGGAGGCACTGAAGCTTTCTTT. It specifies CASNLDRGGTEAFF.

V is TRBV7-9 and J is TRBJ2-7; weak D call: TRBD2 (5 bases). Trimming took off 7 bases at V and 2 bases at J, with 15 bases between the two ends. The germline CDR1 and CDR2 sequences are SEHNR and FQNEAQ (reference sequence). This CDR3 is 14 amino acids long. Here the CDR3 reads CASKRAGSAYEQYF. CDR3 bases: TGTGCCAGCAAAAGGGCCGGTAGCGCCTACGAGCAGTACTTC.

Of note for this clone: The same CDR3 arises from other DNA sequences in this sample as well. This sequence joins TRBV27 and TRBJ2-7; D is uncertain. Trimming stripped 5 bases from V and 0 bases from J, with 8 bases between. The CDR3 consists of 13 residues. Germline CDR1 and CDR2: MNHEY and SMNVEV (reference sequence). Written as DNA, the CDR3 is TGTGCCAGCAGTCTCTACGGCTCCTACGAGCAGTACTTC. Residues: CASSLYGSYEQYF.

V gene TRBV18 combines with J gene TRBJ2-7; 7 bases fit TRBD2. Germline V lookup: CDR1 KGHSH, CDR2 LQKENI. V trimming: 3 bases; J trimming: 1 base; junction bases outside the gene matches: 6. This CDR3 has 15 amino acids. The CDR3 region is CASSPAGRTSYEQYF. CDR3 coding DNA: TGTGCCAGCTCACCTGCCGGGAGGACTTCCTACGAGCAGTACTTC.

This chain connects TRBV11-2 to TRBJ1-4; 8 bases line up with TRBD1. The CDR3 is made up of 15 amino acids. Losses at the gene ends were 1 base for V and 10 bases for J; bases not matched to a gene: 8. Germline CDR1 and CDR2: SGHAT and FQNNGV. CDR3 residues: CASSLVAQGAGKLFF. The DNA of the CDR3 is TGTGCCAGCAGCTTAGTCGCCCAGGGGGCAGGAAAACTGTTTTTT.

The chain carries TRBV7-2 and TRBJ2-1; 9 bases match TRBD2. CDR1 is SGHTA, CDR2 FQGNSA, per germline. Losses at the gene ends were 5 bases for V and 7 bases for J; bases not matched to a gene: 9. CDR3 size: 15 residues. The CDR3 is CASSQGLARGNEQFF. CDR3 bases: TGTGCCAGCAGCCAAGGACTAGCGCGAGGAAATGAGCAGTTCTTC.

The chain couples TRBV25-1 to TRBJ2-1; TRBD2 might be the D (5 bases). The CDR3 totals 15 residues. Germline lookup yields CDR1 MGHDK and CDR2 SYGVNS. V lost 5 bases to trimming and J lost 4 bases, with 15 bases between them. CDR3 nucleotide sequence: TGTGCCAGCAGTCCCCATGGAGGCTCGTACAATGAGCAGTTCTTC. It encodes CASSPHGGSYNEQFF. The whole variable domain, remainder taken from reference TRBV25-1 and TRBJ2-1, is EADIYQTPRYLVIGTGKKITLECSQTMGHDKMYWYQQDPGMELHLIHYSYGVNSTEKGDLSSESTVSRIRTEHFPLTLESARPSHTSQYLCASSPHGGSYNEQFFGPGTRLTVL.

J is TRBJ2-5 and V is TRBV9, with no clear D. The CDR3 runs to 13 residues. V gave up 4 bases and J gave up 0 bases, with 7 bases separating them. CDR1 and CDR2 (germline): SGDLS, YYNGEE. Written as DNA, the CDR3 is TGTGCCAGCAGCCGGGCACACCAAGAGACCCAGTACTTC. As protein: CASSRAHQETQYF.

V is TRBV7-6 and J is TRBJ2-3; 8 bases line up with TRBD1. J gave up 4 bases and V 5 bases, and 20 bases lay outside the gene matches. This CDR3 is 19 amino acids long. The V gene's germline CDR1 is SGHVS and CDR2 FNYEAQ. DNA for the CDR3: TGTGCCAGCAGCCCCAGGACAGGGTTCGGGAGTCTAGGGTCAGATACGCAGTATTTT. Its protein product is CASSPRTGFGSLGSDTQYF.

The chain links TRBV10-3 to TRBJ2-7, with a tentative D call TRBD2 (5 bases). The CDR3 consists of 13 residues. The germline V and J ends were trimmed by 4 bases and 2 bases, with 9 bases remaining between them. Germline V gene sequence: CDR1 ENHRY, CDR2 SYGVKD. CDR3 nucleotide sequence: TGTGCCATCAGTGGGGAGTTGACCTACGAGCAGTACTTC. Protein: CAISGELTYEQYF.

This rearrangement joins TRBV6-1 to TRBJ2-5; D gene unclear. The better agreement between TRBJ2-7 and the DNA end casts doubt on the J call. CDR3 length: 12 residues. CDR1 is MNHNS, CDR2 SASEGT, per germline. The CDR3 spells CASGDITYEQYF. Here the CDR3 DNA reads TGTGCCAGCGGAGACATAACCTACGAGCAGTACTTC.

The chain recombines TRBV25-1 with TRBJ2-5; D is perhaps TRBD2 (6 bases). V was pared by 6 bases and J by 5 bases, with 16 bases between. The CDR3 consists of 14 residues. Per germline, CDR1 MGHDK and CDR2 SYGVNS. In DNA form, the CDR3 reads TGTGCCAGCAGCGGGGGTCGGGAATCGGAGACCCAGTACTTC. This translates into CASSGGRESETQYF.

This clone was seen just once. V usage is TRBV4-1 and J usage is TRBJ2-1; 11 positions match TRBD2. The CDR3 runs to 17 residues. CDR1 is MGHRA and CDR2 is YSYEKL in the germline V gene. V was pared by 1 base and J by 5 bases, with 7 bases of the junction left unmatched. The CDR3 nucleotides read TGCGCCAGCAGCCAAGCTAGCCGACTAGCGGGGAACAATGAGCAGTTCTTC. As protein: CASSQASRLAGNNEQFF.

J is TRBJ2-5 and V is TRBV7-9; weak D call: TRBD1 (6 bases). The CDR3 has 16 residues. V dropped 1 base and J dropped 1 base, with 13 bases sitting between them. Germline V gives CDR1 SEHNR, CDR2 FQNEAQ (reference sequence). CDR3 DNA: TGTGCCAGCAGCTTAGGTTGGGGGCAGGGCCAAGAGACCCAGTACTTC. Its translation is CASSLGWGQGQETQYF.

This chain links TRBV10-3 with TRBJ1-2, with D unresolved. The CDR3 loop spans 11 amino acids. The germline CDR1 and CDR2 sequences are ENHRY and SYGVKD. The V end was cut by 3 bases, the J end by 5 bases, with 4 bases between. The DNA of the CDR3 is TGTGCCATCAGTGATGAGTATGGCTACACCTTC. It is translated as CAISDEYGYTF.

The CDR3 reads CASSLGQTNEQFF. The CDR3 coding sequence is TGCGCCAGCAGCTTGGGACAGACCAATGAGCAGTTCTTC. This sequence joins TRBV5-1 and TRBJ2-1, with a tentative D call TRBD1 (5 bases). Germline loops: CDR1 SGHRS, CDR2 YFSETQ. Trimming removed 0 bases at V and 6 bases at J, with 7 bases between. The CDR3 contains 13 residues.

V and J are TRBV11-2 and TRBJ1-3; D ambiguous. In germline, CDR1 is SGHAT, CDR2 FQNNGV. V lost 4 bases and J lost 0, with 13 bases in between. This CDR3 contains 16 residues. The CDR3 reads CASSSGSGISGNTIYF. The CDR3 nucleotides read TGTGCCAGCAGCTCCGGATCAGGCATCTCTGGAAACACCATATATTTT.

The CDR3 loop reads CASSWDPDRGDEKLFF. In DNA, the CDR3 is TGCGCCAGCAGCTGGGACCCGGACAGGGGGGATGAAAAACTGTTTTTT. This chain connects TRBV5-1 to TRBJ1-4; TRBD1 aligns across 10 bases. Germline lookup yields CDR1 SGHRS and CDR2 YFSETQ. V lost 3 bases and J lost 6; bases outside the gene matches: 8. CDR3 size: 16 residues.

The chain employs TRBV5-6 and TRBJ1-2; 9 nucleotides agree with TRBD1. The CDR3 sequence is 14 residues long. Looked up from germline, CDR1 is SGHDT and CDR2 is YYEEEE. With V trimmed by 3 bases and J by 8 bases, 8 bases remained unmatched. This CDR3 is CASSSRDRVFGYTF. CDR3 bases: TGTGCCAGCAGCTCCCGGGACAGGGTCTTCGGCTACACCTTC.

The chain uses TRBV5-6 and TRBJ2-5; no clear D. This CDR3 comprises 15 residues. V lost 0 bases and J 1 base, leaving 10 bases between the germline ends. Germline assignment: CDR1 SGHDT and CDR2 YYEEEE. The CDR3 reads CASSLVSRAQETQYF. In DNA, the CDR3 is TGTGCCAGCAGCTTGGTTTCCCGGGCCCAAGAGACCCAGTACTTC. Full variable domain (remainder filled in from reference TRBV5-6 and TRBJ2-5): DAGVTQSPTHLIKTRGQQVTLRCSPKSGHDTVSWYQQALGQGPQFIFQYYEEEERQRGNFPDRFSGHQFPNYSSELNVNALLLGDSALYLCASSLVSRAQETQYFGPGTRLLVL.

The CDR3 sequence is CASSLEGGQGYEQYF. The CDR3, as DNA: TGTGCCAGCAGCTTAGAAGGGGGGCAGGGCTACGAGCAGTACTTC. The chain recombines TRBV7-2 with TRBJ2-7; D is tentatively TRBD1 or TRBD2 (6 bases each). Germline assignment: CDR1 SGHTA and CDR2 FQGNSA. Trimming took off 1 base at V and 3 bases at J, with 13 bases between the two ends. CDR3 size: 15 residues.

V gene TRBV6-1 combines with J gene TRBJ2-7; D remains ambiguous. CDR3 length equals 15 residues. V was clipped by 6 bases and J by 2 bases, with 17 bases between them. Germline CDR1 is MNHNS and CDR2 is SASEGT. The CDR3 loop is CASSPRLWPAYEQYF. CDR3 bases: TGTGCCAGCAGCCCTCGTTTGTGGCCCGCCTACGAGCAGTACTTC.

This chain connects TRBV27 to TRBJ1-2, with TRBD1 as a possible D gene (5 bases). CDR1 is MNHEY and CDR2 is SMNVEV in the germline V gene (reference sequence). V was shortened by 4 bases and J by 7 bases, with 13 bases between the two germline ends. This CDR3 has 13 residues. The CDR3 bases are TGTGCCAGCAGTTCTCGGGGGGGGTTTGGCTACACCTTC. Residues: CASSSRGGFGYTF.

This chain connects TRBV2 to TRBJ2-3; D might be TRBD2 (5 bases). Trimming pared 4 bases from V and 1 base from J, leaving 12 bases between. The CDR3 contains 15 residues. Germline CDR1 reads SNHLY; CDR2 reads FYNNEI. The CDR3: CASSARVIRTDTQYF. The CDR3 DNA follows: TGTGCCAGCAGTGCGCGGGTCATACGCACAGATACGCAGTATTTT.

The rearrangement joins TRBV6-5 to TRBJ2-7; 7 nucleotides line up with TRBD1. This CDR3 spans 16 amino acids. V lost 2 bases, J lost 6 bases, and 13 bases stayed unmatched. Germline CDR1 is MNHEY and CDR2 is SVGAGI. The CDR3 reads CASSYRSDRAYAEQYF. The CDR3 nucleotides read TGTGCCAGCAGTTACAGGTCCGACAGGGCATACGCCGAGCAGTACTTC.